The subject of this entry is one T cell receptor beta chain. This record comes from a study of T cell responses to AZD1222 COVID-19 vaccine. The CDR3 contains 14 residues. Germline V gene data show CDR1 as SGHRS and CDR2 as YFSETQ. V lost 6 bases, J lost 4 bases, and 13 bases lay in between. TCRdb keeps only in-frame clones here, not all; method: immunoSEQ multiplex PCR. The repertoire holds more than 95,000 clones, 88% seen once, with around 9% in the top ten. Sequencing was performed on peripheral blood, taken on day 0 of AZD1222 vaccination. The chain couples TRBV5-1 to TRBJ2-2, with a tentative D call TRBD1 (7 bases). This clonotype was obtained from an adult in good health. In nucleotides, the CDR3 is TGCGCCAGCAAGGAGGGGGCGCCCACCGGGGAGCTGTTTTTT. This codes for CASKEGAPTGELFF. Supplemented by reference TRBV5-1 and TRBJ2-2, the full variable domain reads KAGVTQTPRYLIKTRGQQVTLSCSPISGHRSVSWYQQTPGQGLQFLFEYFSETQRNKGNFPGRFSGRQFSNSRSEMNVSTLELGDSALYLCASKEGAPTGELFFGEGSRLTVL.